This TCR beta chain was identified in a study of T cells in Graves' hyperthyroidism and ophthalmopathy. The investigators amplified TCR beta CDR3 regions from RNA transcripts. An initial round of RT-PCR targeting the TCR CDR3 relied on the HTBI primer set. TCRdb reanalysed the multiplex PCR reads using MiXCR and keeps one entry per CDR3 protein. The sample shows about 640,000 distinct CDR3 sequences, less than 25% of them seen only once. V was pared by 4 bases and J by 3 bases, with 8 bases of the junction left unmatched. The CDR3 totals 16 residues. The germline V gene encodes CDR1 SGHRS and CDR2 YFSETQ. This clonotype was seen a handful of times.

The sequenced material came from blood. The origin of this receptor is a man aged 25-40 years with Graves' ophthalmopathy. V and J are TRBV5-1 and TRBJ2-2; TRBD2 matches 8 bases. CDR3 amino acids: CASSPRAGGDTGELFF. DNA of the CDR3: TGCGCCAGCAGCCCGAGGGCGGGAGGTGACACCGGGGAGCTGTTTTTT.